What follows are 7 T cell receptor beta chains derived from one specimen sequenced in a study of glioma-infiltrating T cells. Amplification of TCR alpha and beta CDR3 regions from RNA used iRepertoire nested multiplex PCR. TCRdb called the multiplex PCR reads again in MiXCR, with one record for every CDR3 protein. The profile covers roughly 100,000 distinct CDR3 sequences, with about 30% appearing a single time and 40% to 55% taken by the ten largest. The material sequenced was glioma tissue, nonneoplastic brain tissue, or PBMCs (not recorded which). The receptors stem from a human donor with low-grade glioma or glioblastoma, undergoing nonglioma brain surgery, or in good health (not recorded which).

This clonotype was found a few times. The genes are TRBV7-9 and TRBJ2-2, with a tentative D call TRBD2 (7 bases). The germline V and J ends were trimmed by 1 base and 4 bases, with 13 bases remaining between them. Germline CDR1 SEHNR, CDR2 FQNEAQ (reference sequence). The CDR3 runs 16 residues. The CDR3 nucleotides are TGTGCCAGCAGCTTAGATACCGGGGGGCGCACCGGGGAGCTGTTTTTT. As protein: CASSLDTGGRTGELFF.

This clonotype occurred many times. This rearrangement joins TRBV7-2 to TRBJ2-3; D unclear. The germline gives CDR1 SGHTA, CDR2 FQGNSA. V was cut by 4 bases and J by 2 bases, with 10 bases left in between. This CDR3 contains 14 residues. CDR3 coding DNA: TGTGCCAGCAGCTATGCCCCGTACACAGATACGCAGTATTTT. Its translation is CASSYAPYTDTQYF.

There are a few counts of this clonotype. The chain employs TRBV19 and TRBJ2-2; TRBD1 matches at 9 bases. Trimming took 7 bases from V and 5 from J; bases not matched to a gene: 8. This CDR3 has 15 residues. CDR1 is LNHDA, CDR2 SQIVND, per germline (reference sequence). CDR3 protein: CASTLRTGATGELFF. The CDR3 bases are TGTGCCAGTACCCTAAGGACAGGGGCTACCGGGGAGCTGTTTTTT. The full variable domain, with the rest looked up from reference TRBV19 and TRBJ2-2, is DGGITQSPKYLFRKEGQNVTLSCEQNLNHDAMYWYRQDPGQGLRLIYYSQIVNDFQKGDIAEGYSVSREKKESFPLTVTSAQKNPTAFYLCASTLRTGATGELFFGEGSRLTVL.

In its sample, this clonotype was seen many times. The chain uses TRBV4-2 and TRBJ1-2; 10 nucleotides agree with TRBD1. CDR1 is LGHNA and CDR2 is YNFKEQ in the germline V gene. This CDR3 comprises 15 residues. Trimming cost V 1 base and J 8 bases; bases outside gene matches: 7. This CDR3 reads CASSQGQGTGDGYTF. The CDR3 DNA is TGTGCCAGCAGCCAAGGACAAGGGACAGGGGACGGCTACACCTTC.

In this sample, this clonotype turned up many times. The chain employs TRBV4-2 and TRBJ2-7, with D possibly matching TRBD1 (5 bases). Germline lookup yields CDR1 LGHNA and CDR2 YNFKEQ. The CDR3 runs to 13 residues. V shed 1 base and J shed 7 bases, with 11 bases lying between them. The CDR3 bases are TGTGCCAGCAGCCAAGTTCAGGGCGGAGAGCAGTACTTC. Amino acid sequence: CASSQVQGGEQYF.

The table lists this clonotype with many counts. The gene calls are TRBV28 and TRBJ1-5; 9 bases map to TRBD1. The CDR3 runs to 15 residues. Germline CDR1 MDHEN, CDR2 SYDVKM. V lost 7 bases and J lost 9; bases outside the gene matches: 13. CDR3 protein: CASISGQGSGRPQHF. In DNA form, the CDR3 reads TGTGCCAGCATCTCGGGACAGGGATCCGGTCGGCCCCAGCATTTT.

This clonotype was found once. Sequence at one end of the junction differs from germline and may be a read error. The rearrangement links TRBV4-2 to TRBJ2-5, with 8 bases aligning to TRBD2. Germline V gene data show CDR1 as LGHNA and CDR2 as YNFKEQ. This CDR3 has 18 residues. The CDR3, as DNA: TGTGCCAGCAGTCAAGATTCCATGGCGGGGGGCAGAGAAGAGACCCGGTACTTC. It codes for CASSQDSMAGGREETRYF.